These 29 T cell receptor beta chains originate from one sample sequenced in a study of monozygotic twins with inflammatory bowel disease. TCRdb reprocessed the 5' RACE reads and keeps a single row for each CDR3 protein, giving no DNA. The sample totals 150,000 or so distinct CDR3 sequences. The sequenced material came from blood. Receptor source: a human donor with ulcerative colitis or Crohn's disease, or a healthy co-twin of an affected twin (not recorded which).

This chain connects TRBV28 to TRBJ1-2; the TRBD1 assignment by TCRdb is unverifiable without DNA. The CDR3 runs to 13 residues. Germline CDR1 reads MDHEN; CDR2 reads SYDVKM. Here the CDR3 reads CASTNGGFYGYTF.

The chain combines TRBV5-1 with TRBJ2-5; no DNA is available, so the TRBD1 call from TCRdb remains unchecked. Germline lookup yields CDR1 SGHRS and CDR2 YFSETQ. The CDR3 is 16 amino acids. The CDR3 protein is CASSRDIPGQQETQYF.

This chain joins TRBV20-1 and TRBJ2-1. There are 15 residues in the CDR3. Germline-derived CDR1 and CDR2 are DFQATT and SNEGSKA (reference sequence). CDR3 sequence: CSARDGRTTYNEQFF.

The chain is built from TRBV3-1 and TRBJ2-5; TCRdb returns TRBD2, unconfirmable since there is no DNA. CDR3 size: 15 residues. Germline CDR1 and CDR2: LGHDT and YNNKEL (reference sequence). This chain's CDR3 is CASSQGDLPQETQYF.

V gene TRBV6-2 or TRBV6-3 combines with J gene TRBJ2-1; TCRdb returns TRBD2, unconfirmable since there is no DNA. The germline CDR1 and CDR2 sequences are MNHEY and SVGEGT. The CDR3 consists of 14 residues. This CDR3 reads CAISLASSYNEQFF.

This chain joins TRBV20-1 and TRBJ2-1; absent DNA, TCRdb's TRBD2 call cannot be checked. Germline V lookup: CDR1 DFQATT, CDR2 SNEGSKA (reference sequence). The CDR3 runs 17 residues. CDR3: CSARDLGTSGRRNEQFF.

The V call is TRBV27, the J call TRBJ1-4; TCRdb designates TRBD1, a call that cannot be tested without DNA. This CDR3 region has 15 residues. Germline-derived CDR1 and CDR2 are MNHEY and SMNVEV (reference sequence). The CDR3 protein is CASSYRRGTNEKLFF.

V and J are TRBV7-3 and TRBJ2-7; with no DNA, the TCRdb D assignment of TRBD2 cannot be verified. The CDR3 is made up of 13 amino acids. Germline values: CDR1 SGHTA, CDR2 FQGTGA. CDR3 loop: CASSLGGVDEQYF.

The CDR3 sequence: CASSLGGPQETQYF. The genes are TRBV28 and TRBJ2-5; there is no DNA to check the TCRdb D call of TRBD1. Germline CDR1 reads MDHEN; CDR2 reads SYDVKM. The CDR3 loop spans 14 amino acids.

This chain joins TRBV18 and TRBJ1-5. The length of the CDR3 is 14 residues. The germline V gene encodes CDR1 KGHSH and CDR2 LQKENI. This chain's CDR3 is CASSPQGLDQPQHF.

The chain uses TRBV3-1 and TRBJ2-5; TCRdb reports TRBD2, a call that lacks DNA to check it against. CDR3 length equals 15 residues. Germline V CDR1 and CDR2: LGHDT, YNNKEL (reference sequence). This CDR3 reads CASSQGGLAEETQYF.

This chain links TRBV15 with TRBJ2-7; the D call of TRBD1 rests on TCRdb alone, since no DNA is present to check it. This CDR3 spans 15 amino acids. Germline V gene sequence: CDR1 LNHNV, CDR2 YYDKDF (reference sequence). The CDR3 sequence is CATLNPGTGSYEQYF.

The V call is TRBV5-1, the J call TRBJ2-3; as DNA is missing, the TRBD2 call by TCRdb cannot be tested. Germline V gene sequence: CDR1 SGHRS, CDR2 YFSETQ. CDR3 size: 15 residues. The CDR3 loop is CASSFPGRDRDTQYF.

This chain links TRBV7-9 with TRBJ1-6; TCRdb indicates TRBD1, and absent DNA this call remains unverified. The CDR3 extends over 13 amino acids. CDR1 and CDR2 from the germline V gene are SEHNR and FQNEAQ (reference sequence). CDR3 in amino acids: CASGSRESSPLHF.

The chain combines TRBV6-1 with TRBJ2-6; TCRdb reports TRBD2, a call that lacks DNA to check it against. Per the germline V gene, CDR1 is MNHNS and CDR2 is SASEGT. The CDR3 is made up of 18 amino acids. The CDR3 region is CASSQFGGRSSGANVLTF.

The chain combines TRBV13 with TRBJ2-7; TCRdb returns TRBD2, unconfirmable since there is no DNA. The germline V gene encodes CDR1 PRHDT and CDR2 FYEKMQ (reference sequence). The CDR3 is made up of 14 amino acids. This chain's CDR3 is CASRILAGSYEQYF.

The V call is TRBV3-1, the J call TRBJ2-1; the D call of TRBD2 rests on TCRdb alone, since no DNA is present to check it. The CDR3 is 17 amino acids. The V gene's germline CDR1 is LGHDT and CDR2 YNNKEL (reference sequence). The CDR3 is CASSQEQAPELYNEQFF.

The gene calls are TRBV6-2 or TRBV6-3 and TRBJ2-1; TCRdb calls TRBD2, which cannot be checked without DNA. This CDR3 region has 18 residues. The germline V gene has CDR1 MNHEY and CDR2 SVGEGT. The CDR3 sequence is CASSYVTSGATSYNEQFF.

The chain couples TRBV30 to TRBJ1-6; the TCRdb D gene call, TRBD1, has no DNA to confirm it. CDR1 is GTSNPN, CDR2 SVGIG, per germline (reference sequence). The CDR3 has 14 residues. CDR3 in amino acids: CAWSEGRNNSPLHF.

The chain couples TRBV5-6 to TRBJ1-5; absent DNA, TCRdb's TRBD1 call cannot be checked. This CDR3 comprises 15 residues. The V gene's germline CDR1 is SGHDT and CDR2 YYEEEE. CDR3 loop: CASSLATGGDQPQHF.

This chain links TRBV24-1 with TRBJ2-7. The germline V gene has CDR1 KGHDR and CDR2 SFDVKD. The CDR3 loop spans 14 amino acids. CDR3 residues: CATSDPKSSYEQYF.

V gene TRBV5-1 combines with J gene TRBJ1-4. Germline CDR1 is SGHRS and CDR2 is YFSETQ. CDR3 length: 17 amino acids. The CDR3 sequence: CASSLGNIVGFTEKLFF. The full variable domain, in which reference TRBV5-1 and TRBJ1-4 provide the parts outside the CDR3, is KAGVTQTPRYLIKTRGQQVTLSCSPISGHRSVSWYQQTPGQGLQFLFEYFSETQRNKGNFPGRFSGRQFSNSRSEMNVSTLELGDSALYLCASSLGNIVGFTEKLFFGSGTQLSVL.

The rearrangement uses TRBV28 and TRBJ1-1. The germline V gene has CDR1 MDHEN and CDR2 SYDVKM. The CDR3 consists of 15 residues. This CDR3 reads CASSLWVGSNTEAFF. Using reference TRBV28 and TRBJ1-1 for the parts outside the CDR3, the full variable domain is DVKVTQSSRYLVKRTGEKVFLECVQDMDHENMFWYRQDPGLGLRLIYFSYDVKMKEKGDIPEGYSVSREKKERFSLILESASTNQTSMYLCASSLWVGSNTEAFFGQGTRLTVV.

The chain employs TRBV9 and TRBJ2-3; the D call of TRBD2 rests on TCRdb alone, since no DNA is present to check it. The CDR3 is made up of 18 amino acids. Germline CDR1 is SGDLS and CDR2 is YYNGEE. CDR3 residues: CASSYPLAGGRGTDTQYF. The whole variable domain, filled in from reference TRBV9 and TRBJ2-3, reads DSGVTQTPKHLITATGQRVTLRCSPRSGDLSVYWYQQSLDQGLQFLIQYYNGEERAKGNILERFSAQQFPDLHSELNLSSLELGDSALYFCASSYPLAGGRGTDTQYFGPGTRLTVL.

CDR3 loop: CSAASHGELADTQYF. The chain is built from TRBV20-1 and TRBJ2-3. This CDR3 is 15 amino acids long. The V gene's germline CDR1 is DFQATT and CDR2 SNEGSKA (reference sequence).

The rearrangement links TRBV5-1 to TRBJ1-1. Germline lookup yields CDR1 SGHRS and CDR2 YFSETQ. The CDR3 contains 15 residues. The CDR3 reads CASSLAEGRNTEAFF.

This chain links TRBV4-1 with TRBJ1-1. The CDR3 runs to 13 residues. Germline V gives CDR1 MGHRA, CDR2 YSYEKL. This CDR3 is CASSQSGEAEAFF.

This sequence joins TRBV6-5 and TRBJ2-3. CDR1 and CDR2 (germline): MNHEY, SVGAGI. This CDR3 has 15 residues. Here the CDR3 reads CASSYDGVDTDTQYF.

This chain uses TRBV5-1 with TRBJ1-6. The CDR3 totals 16 residues. From germline, CDR1 is SGHRS and CDR2 YFSETQ. CDR3 in amino acids: CASSLSGTRYNSPLHF.